What follows are 15 T cell receptor beta chains derived from one specimen sequenced in a study of blood T cells in healthy people across ages. For the second PCR, which ran for about 7 to 11 cycles, a sample-barcoded 5' primer and a J-beta primer mix were used. TCRdb re-called the 5' RACE reads with MiXCR, one entry per CDR3 protein. This table holds hundreds of thousands of distinct CDR3 sequences, around half found once. The specimen sequenced was blood. All receptors derive from a woman aged 55-75 years in good health.

This clonotype was observed many times. This sequence joins TRBV29-1 and TRBJ2-7; TRBD2 might be the D (6 bases). This CDR3 contains 16 residues. Trimming took 7 bases from V and 2 from J, leaving 24 bases between them. Per the germline V gene, CDR1 is SQVTM and CDR2 is ANQGSEA. The CDR3 loop is CSALQSSSGRPYEQYF. CDR3 in DNA: TGCAGCGCCCTGCAGAGCTCGAGCGGGCGACCCTACGAGCAGTACTTC.

V gene TRBV6-1 combines with J gene TRBJ1-1, with TRBD1 matching 7 bases. J was trimmed by 5 bases and V by 4 bases; bases with no gene match: 4. The length of the CDR3 is 13 residues. CDR1 is MNHNS, CDR2 SASEGT, per germline. The CDR3 loop is CASSGQGLTEAFF. DNA for the CDR3: TGTGCCAGCAGTGGACAGGGTTTAACTGAAGCTTTCTTT.

The gene calls are TRBV18 and TRBJ2-3, with TRBD2 matching over 14 bases. The CDR3 totals 18 residues. The germline CDR1 and CDR2 sequences are KGHSH and LQKENI. Trimming cost V 1 base and J 0 bases; bases outside gene matches: 3. The CDR3 loop reads CASSPRTSGRKSTDTQYF. The CDR3 DNA follows: TGTGCCAGCTCACCACGGACTAGCGGGAGGAAAAGCACAGATACGCAGTATTTT.

This clonotype was counted only a few times. The chain combines TRBV7-3 with TRBJ2-4; D is possibly TRBD2 (6 bases). The J call may not be correct, given that the DNA end is closer to TRBJ2-7. Looked up from germline, CDR1 is SGHTA and CDR2 is FQGTGA. CDR3 length: 14 amino acids. The CDR3 loop is CASSLTGGIGEQYF. In DNA form, the CDR3 reads TGTGCCAGCAGCTTAACCGGAGGGATCGGCGAGCAGTACTTC.

The rearrangement uses TRBV6-1 and TRBJ1-2; 12 bases agree with TRBD1. V was pared by 6 bases and J by 4 bases, with 12 bases of the junction left unmatched. The CDR3 has 17 residues. From germline, CDR1 is MNHNS and CDR2 SASEGT. As DNA, the CDR3 is TGTGCCAGCAGAAGTGAAGAGGGACAGGGGGCTGTCTATGGCTACACCTTC. Its protein is CASRSEEGQGAVYGYTF.

Only a few counts were recorded for this clonotype. V and J are TRBV27 and TRBJ2-7; the D is unclear. The CDR3 has 14 amino acids. Germline V CDR1 and CDR2: MNHEY, SMNVEV (reference sequence). V lost 6 bases and J lost 0, with 12 bases in between. CDR3 loop: CASSFGSSSYEQYF. For the CDR3, the DNA is TGTGCCAGCAGCTTCGGCAGCTCCTCCTACGAGCAGTACTTC.

The chain employs TRBV5-6 and TRBJ2-2; D perhaps matches TRBD1 (6 bases). This CDR3 is 16 amino acids long. V was clipped by 5 bases and J by 0 bases, with 14 bases between them. The germline CDR1 and CDR2 sequences are SGHDT and YYEEEE. CDR3: CASSSLGTPNTGELFF. The CDR3 bases are TGTGCCAGCAGTTCCCTAGGGACACCGAACACCGGGGAGCTGTTTTTT.

The chain joins TRBV6-6 to TRBJ2-1; a weak D match, TRBD1 (5 bases). The length of the CDR3 is 14 residues. V lost 6 bases to trimming and J lost 9 bases, with 18 bases between them. Germline V gene sequence: CDR1 MNHNY, CDR2 SVGAGI (reference sequence). For the CDR3, the DNA is TGTGCCAGCAGGCCCAATGTTAATAGGGGTGAGCAGTTCTTC. Residues: CASRPNVNRGEQFF.

The rearrangement joins TRBV4-2 to TRBJ2-5; TRBD2 aligns across 11 bases. The CDR3 extends over 16 amino acids. The germline V gene has CDR1 LGHNA and CDR2 YNFKEQ. The J segment lost 11 bases and the V segment lost 1 base, leaving 12 bases of the junction unmatched. The CDR3 region is CASSQATSGINNEQYF. For the CDR3, the DNA is TGTGCCAGCAGCCAAGCGACTAGCGGGATTAACAATGAGCAGTACTTC.

The gene calls are TRBV5-1 and TRBJ2-1, with D possibly being TRBD1 or TRBD2 (5 bases each). The CDR3 contains 15 residues. Trimming stripped 4 bases from V and 7 bases from J, with 18 bases between. The germline gives CDR1 SGHRS, CDR2 YFSETQ. CDR3 coding DNA: TGCGCCAGCAGCCCCCGACTCCGGGGCCAAAATGAGCAGTTCTTC. This sequence encodes CASSPRLRGQNEQFF.

This chain joins TRBV5-1 and TRBJ2-3; D is ambiguous. Germline loops: CDR1 SGHRS, CDR2 YFSETQ. The CDR3 totals 16 residues. V was cut by 4 bases and J by 0 bases, with 15 bases left in between. CDR3 nucleotides: TGCGCCAGCAGCGGCCGCCCGATAGGGAGCACAGATACGCAGTATTTT. It yields the protein CASSGRPIGSTDTQYF.

This clonotype was counted only a few times. CDR3 loop: CSARHPGGGYEQYF. The CDR3 DNA reads TGCAGTGCTAGGCATCCGGGGGGTGGCTACGAGCAGTACTTC. This chain uses TRBV20-1 with TRBJ2-4, with TRBD2 identical over 7 bases. The assigned J gene may be wrong: the sequence end matches TRBJ2-7 better. Germline CDR1 DFQATT, CDR2 SNEGSKA (reference sequence). This CDR3 spans 14 amino acids.

V and J are TRBV12-3 or TRBV12-4 and TRBJ2-1; D is ambiguous. This CDR3 has 12 residues. V shed 8 bases and J shed 7 bases, with 12 bases lying between them. For the CDR3, the DNA is TGTGCCAGCCGCACGAGTTTGAATGAGCAGTTCTTC. Its translation: CASRTSLNEQFF.

The chain couples TRBV28 to TRBJ1-2; 10 bases agree with TRBD1. There are 16 residues in the CDR3. J lost 8 bases, V lost 4 bases, and 13 bases had no gene match. Germline-derived CDR1 and CDR2 are MDHEN and SYDVKM. In DNA, the CDR3 is TGTGCCAGCAGTTCCGCGGGGACAGGGGCAGTGGGGGGCTACACCTTC. It translates to CASSSAGTGAVGGYTF.

J is TRBJ2-5 and V is TRBV7-2; unclear D gene. Germline loops: CDR1 SGHTA, CDR2 FQGNSA. The CDR3 length is 13 residues. Trimming removed 5 bases at V and 4 bases at J, with 11 bases between. CDR3 in amino acids: CASSVFRSETQYF. DNA of the CDR3: TGTGCCAGCAGCGTCTTTAGGTCAGAGACCCAGTACTTC.